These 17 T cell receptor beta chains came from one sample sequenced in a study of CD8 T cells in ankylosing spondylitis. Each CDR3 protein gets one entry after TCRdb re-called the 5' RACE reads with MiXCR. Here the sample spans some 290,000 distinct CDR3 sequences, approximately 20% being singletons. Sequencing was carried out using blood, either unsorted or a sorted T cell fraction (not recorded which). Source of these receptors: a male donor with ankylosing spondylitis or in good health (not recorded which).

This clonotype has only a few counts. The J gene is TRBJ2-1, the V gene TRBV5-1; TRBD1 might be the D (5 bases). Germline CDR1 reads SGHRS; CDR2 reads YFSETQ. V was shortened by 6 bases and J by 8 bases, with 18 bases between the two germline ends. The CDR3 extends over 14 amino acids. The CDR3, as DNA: TGCGCCAGCATTTCTGGGCAGGGAATAGATGAGCAGTTCTTC. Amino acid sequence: CASISGQGIDEQFF.

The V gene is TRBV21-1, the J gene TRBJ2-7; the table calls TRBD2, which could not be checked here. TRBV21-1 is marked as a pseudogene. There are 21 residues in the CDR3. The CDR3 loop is CASSKVAPRVNAGAKVYEQYV. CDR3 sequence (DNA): TGTGCCAGCAGCAAAGTGGCCCCTCGAGTTAACGCGGGTGCTAAGGTCTACGAGCAGTACGTC.

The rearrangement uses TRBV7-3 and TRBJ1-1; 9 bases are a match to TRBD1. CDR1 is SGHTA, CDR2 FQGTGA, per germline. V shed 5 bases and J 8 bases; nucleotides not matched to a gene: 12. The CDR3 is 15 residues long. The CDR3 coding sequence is TGTGCCAGCAGCCCTGGGACAGGGCCCCTCACAGAAGCTTTCTTT. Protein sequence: CASSPGTGPLTEAFF.

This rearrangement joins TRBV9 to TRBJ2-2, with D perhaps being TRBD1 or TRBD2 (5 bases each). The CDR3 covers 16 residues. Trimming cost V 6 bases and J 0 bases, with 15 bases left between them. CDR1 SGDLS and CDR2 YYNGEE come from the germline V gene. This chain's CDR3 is CASTRDSGTNTGELFF. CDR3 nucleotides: TGTGCCAGCACCCGAGACAGCGGTACGAACACCGGGGAGCTGTTTTTT.

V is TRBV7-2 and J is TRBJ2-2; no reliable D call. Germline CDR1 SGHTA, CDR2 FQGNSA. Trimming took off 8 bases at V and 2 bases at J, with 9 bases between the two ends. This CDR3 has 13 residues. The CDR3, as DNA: TGTGCCAGCCCCGGGTTAAACACCGGGGAGCTGTTTTTT. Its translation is CASPGLNTGELFF. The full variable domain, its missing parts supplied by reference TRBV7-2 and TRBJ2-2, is GAGVSQSPSNKVTEKGKDVELRCDPISGHTALYWYRQSLGQGLEFLIYFQGNSAPDKSGLPSDRFSAERTGGSVSTLTIQRTQQEDSAVYLCASPGLNTGELFFGEGSRLTVL.

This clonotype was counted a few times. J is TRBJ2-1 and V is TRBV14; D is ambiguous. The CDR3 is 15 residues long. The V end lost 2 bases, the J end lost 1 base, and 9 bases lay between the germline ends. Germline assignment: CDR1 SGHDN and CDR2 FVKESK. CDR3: CASSQISSSYNEQFF. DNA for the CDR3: TGTGCCAGCAGCCAAATAAGCTCGTCCTACAATGAGCAGTTCTTC.

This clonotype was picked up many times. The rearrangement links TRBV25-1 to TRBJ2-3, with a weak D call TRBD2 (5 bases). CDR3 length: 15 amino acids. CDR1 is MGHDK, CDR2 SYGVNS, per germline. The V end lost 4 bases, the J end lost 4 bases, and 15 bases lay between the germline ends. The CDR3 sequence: CASSGFGPGADTQYF. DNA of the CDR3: TGTGCCAGCAGTGGGTTCGGGCCCGGGGCAGATACGCAGTATTTT.

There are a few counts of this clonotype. The CDR3 sequence is CASSFLGTANEKLFF. The DNA of the CDR3 is TGTGCCAGCAGTTTTCTAGGGACAGCGAATGAAAAACTGTTTTTT. The chain carries TRBV28 and TRBJ1-4; 7 nucleotides line up with TRBD1. Germline V gene sequence: CDR1 MDHEN, CDR2 SYDVKM. V gave up 3 bases and J gave up 5 bases; unmatched junction bases: 6. There are 15 residues in the CDR3.

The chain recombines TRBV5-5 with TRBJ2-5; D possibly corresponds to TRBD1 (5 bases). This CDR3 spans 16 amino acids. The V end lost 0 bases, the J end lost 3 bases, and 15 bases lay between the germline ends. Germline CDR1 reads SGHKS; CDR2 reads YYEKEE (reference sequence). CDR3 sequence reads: CASSLGGSGYEETQYF. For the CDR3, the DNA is TGTGCCAGCAGCTTGGGAGGTTCAGGGTATGAAGAGACCCAGTACTTC.

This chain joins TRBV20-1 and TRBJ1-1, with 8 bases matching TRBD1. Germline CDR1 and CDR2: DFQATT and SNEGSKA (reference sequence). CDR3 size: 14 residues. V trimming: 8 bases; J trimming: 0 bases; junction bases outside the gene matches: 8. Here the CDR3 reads CSSGQGGLNTEAFF. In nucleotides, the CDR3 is TGCAGTTCCGGACAGGGAGGACTGAACACTGAAGCTTTCTTT.

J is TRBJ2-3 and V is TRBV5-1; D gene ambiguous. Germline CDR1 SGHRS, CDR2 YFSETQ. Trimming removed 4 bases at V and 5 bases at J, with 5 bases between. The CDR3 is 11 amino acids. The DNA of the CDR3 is TGCGCCAGCAGCGATCTAGATACGCAGTATTTT. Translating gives CASSDLDTQYF.

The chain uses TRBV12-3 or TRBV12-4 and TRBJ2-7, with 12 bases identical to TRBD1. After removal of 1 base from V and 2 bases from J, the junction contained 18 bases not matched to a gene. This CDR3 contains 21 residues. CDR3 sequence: CASSLEAGGQGASRAPYEQYV. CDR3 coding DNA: TGTGCCAGCAGTTTAGAAGCGGGGGGACAGGGGGCGTCCAGGGCCCCCTACGAGCAGTACGTC.

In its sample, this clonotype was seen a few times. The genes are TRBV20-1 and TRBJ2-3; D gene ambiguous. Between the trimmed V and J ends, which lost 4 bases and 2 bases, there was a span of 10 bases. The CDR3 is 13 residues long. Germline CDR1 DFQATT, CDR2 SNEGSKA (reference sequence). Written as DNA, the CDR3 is TGCAGTGCTAACCCTACTACCACAGATACGCAGTATTTT. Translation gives CSANPTTTDTQYF.

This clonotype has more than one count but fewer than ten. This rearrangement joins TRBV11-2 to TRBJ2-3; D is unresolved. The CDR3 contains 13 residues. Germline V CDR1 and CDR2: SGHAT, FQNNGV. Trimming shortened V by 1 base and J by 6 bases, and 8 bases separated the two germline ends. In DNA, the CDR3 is TGTGCCAGCAGCTTAGTGTTTCGGGATACGCAGTATTTT. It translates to CASSLVFRDTQYF.

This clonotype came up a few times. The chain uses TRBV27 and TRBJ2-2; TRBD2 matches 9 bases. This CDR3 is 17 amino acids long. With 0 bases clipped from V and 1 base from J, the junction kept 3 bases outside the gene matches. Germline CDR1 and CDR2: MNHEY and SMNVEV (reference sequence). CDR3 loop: CASSLSAGGVNTGELFF. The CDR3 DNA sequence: TGTGCCAGCAGTTTATCAGCGGGGGGCGTGAACACCGGGGAGCTGTTTTTT.

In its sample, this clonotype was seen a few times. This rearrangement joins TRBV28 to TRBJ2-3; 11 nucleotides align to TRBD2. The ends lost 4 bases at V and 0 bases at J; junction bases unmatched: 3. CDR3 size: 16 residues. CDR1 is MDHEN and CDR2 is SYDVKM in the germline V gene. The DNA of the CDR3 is TGTGCCAGCAGTTCTAGCGGGAGGACTAGCACAGATACGCAGTATTTT. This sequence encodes CASSSSGRTSTDTQYF.

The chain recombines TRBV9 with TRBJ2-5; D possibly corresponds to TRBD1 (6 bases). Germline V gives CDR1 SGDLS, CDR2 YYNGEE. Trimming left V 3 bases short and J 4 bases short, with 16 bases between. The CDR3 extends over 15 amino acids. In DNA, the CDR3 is TGTGCCAGCAGCGGCCGGGACACGCAAACAGAGACCCAGTACTTC. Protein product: CASSGRDTQTETQYF.